This T cell receptor beta chain was profiled in a study of blood T cell repertoires in COVID-19 (dated by TCRdb to the early 2020s). Background for the entire study: Collaborator samples came from the United States, Italy and Spain and covered acute and convalescent phases of COVID-19. The material from the prospective study consisted of cDNA or gDNA derived from T cells, B-cell-depleted T cells, or PBMCs. The dataset comprised deeply sampled blood TCRbeta repertoires from subjects exposed to, actively infected with, or recovered from COVID-19. A freely available public database, intended as a resource for researchers studying the immune response to SARS-CoV-2, is where the repertoires were released. The samples were drawn from two sources: the first 160 participants of the ongoing ImmuneRACE study, and 1,000 to 1,500 subjects contributed by 6 global collaborators. Sample metadata almost always included a de-identified subject ID, COVID-19 status, age in years and sex. HLA class I and class II types, where available, came from metadata supplied by the sample provider rather than from assay-based typing.

Paper-wide results and their limitations: The amount of clinical and demographic metadata varied by source and participant and was provided uncurated.

One collaborating source in Seattle enrolled patients during active infection and followed them longitudinally through the course of disease. Each collaborating institution followed its own protocols to collect whole blood in K2EDTA tubes. Collaborator samples were shipped for TCRbeta analysis as frozen whole blood, isolated PBMCs, or DNA extracted from either sample type. This clone occurred a few times. Its antigen remains unidentified. Base qualities are not recorded, but no much larger clone differs from it by a single base. TCRbeta CDR3 regions were amplified from genomic DNA using the immunoSEQ Assay, a bias-controlled multiplex PCR. The paper's processing steps were these. The number of nucleated cells in each sample was estimated by amplification of reference gene primers within the assay. To quantify the absolute abundance of each unique TCRbeta CDR3 rearrangement, sequence reads were collapsed and filtered. For each sample, productive Simpson clonality was calculated as the square root of Simpson's diversity index across productive rearrangements. In TCRdb, the immuneACCESS table is reduced to in-frame sequences with V and J assigned. These tables do not hold every clone; where another copy was compared, an unresolved V gene accounts for under half, and the others remain unexplained. The V and J calls and clone size were taken over from that table, and D and trimming were inferred from the DNA. The sample table lists about 160,000 clones, approximately 85% of them with a count of one. The biggest ten clones account for about 6.9% of the sample.

The cysteine opens and the phenylalanine closes a CDR3 of 17 amino acids. Here the CDR3 DNA is all that survives: 51 bases in frame from base 1. CDR1 and CDR2 are read off the germline V gene (reference sequence) as WNHNN and SYGVQD. After removal of 11 bases from V and 0 bases from J, the junction retains 16 bases not matched to a gene. This TCR came from an elderly man with COVID-19, enrolled during active disease. Sequencing was performed on peripheral blood. The chain joins TRBV10-1 to TRBJ1-5; 7 middle bases align to TRBD1. The nucleotide sequence reads as follows: TGCGCCCGACCGACCGGGACAGAGGTTTATAGCAATCAGCCCCAGCATTTT. It is translated as CARPTGTEVYSNQPQHF.